A selection of T cell receptor beta chains follows, all from one sample in a study of control samples from healthy donors and cancer patients. The assay was immunoSEQ multiplex PCR, and TCRdb's table has in-frame clones only and misses some. The table records some 130,000 clones, 80% to 95% of them present only once. Source material: blood. These receptors came from a man between 35 and 55 years old in good health. CDR3s include the opening cysteine and the closing phenylalanine or tryptophan. The D gene is left open where the match is weak. Size values are once, few and many counts, or a class for expanded clones, and some rows have none.

>TRBV19|TRBJ1-2|NA|TRBD1
CASRLNRGGADGYTF
TGTGCCAGTAGATTAAACCGAGGGGGCGCGGATGGCTACACCTTC
>TRBV5-1|TRBJ1-5|NA|NA
CASIWVGNQPQHF
TGCGCCAGCATCTGGGTCGGCAATCAGCCCCAGCATTTT
>TRBV2|TRBJ2-3|NA|NA
CASSVLWGGTDTQYF
TGTGCCAGCAGTGTTCTTTGGGGGGGCACAGATACGCAGTATTTT
>TRBV6-5|TRBJ1-2|NA|NA
CASSYIGGRYYGYTF
TGTGCCAGCAGTTACATCGGGGGCCGGTACTATGGCTACACCTTC
>TRBV11-3|TRBJ2-1|NA|TRBD1
CASSAADRGENEQFF
TGTGCCAGCAGCGCAGCCGACAGGGGGGAGAATGAGCAGTTCTTC
>TRBV3-1/TRBV3-2|TRBJ1-1|NA|NA
CASSQDAIRRDTEAFF
TGTGCCAGCAGCCAAGACGCAATTAGGCGGGACACTGAAGCTTTCTTT
>TRBV28|TRBJ2-7|NA|TRBD1
CASSSPGQTYEQYF
TGTGCCAGCAGTAGCCCGGGACAGACCTACGAGCAGTACTTC
>TRBV6-2/TRBV6-3|TRBJ1-5|NA|NA
CASSYSSTAAGHF
TGTGCCAGCAGTTACTCGAGTACCGCGGCCGGGCATTTT
>TRBV28|TRBJ2-7|once|NA
CASGSRQDYEQYF
TGTGCCAGCGGCTCCAGGCAGGACTACGAGCAGTACTTC
>TRBV5-8|TRBJ2-7|NA|TRBD1
CASRTGKHEQYF
TGTGCCAGCAGGACAGGGAAGCACGAGCAGTACTTC
>TRBV18|TRBJ2-5|NA|TRBD1
CASSPIRDRGGETQYF
TGTGCCAGCTCACCTATCCGGGACAGGGGTGGCGAGACCCAGTACTTC
>TRBV5-4|TRBJ1-1|few|NA
CASSLSRATEAFF
TGTGCCAGCAGCTTGTCTCGGGCCACTGAAGCTTTCTTT
>TRBV10-3|TRBJ1-3|NA|NA
CAISGTGGNTIYF
TGTGCCATCAGCGGGACGGGAGGAAACACCATATATTTT
>TRBV3-1/TRBV3-2|TRBJ2-5|NA|NA
CASSPLGRVQETQYF
TGTGCCAGCAGCCCCCTGGGACGGGTCCAAGAGACCCAGTACTTC
>TRBV10-3|TRBJ1-3|once|NA
CAITNGGSGNTIYF
TGTGCCATCACTAATGGTGGCTCTGGAAACACCATATATTTT
>TRBV19|TRBJ1-1|once|NA
CASSTGIFTEAFF
TGTGCCAGTAGCACAGGGATCTTCACTGAAGCTTTCTTT
>TRBV5-8|TRBJ2-1|NA|NA
CASSLGGWNEQFF
TGTGCCAGCAGCTTGGGAGGGTGGAATGAGCAGTTCTTC
>TRBV28|TRBJ2-5|NA|TRBD2
CASSLPGLAGGEPETQYF
TGTGCCAGCAGTTTACCCGGACTAGCGGGGGGGGAGCCAGAGACCCAGTACTTC
>TRBV11-2|TRBJ2-1|NA|NA
CASSLQQGNYNEQFF
TGTGCCAGCAGCTTGCAACAGGGAAATTACAATGAGCAGTTCTTC
>TRBV9|TRBJ2-7|NA|TRBD2
CASSASRGGGYEQYF
TGTGCCAGCAGCGCCTCCCGGGGGGGCGGGTACGAGCAGTACTTC
>TRBV7-9|TRBJ1-1|once|NA
CASSLVRGKNTEAFF
TGTGCCAGCAGCTTAGTTCGGGGTAAGAACACTGAAGCTTTCTTT
>TRBV30|TRBJ2-5|NA|NA
CAWSVKETQYF
TGTGCCTGGAGTGTTAAGGAGACCCAGTACTTC
>TRBV5-1|TRBJ2-1|NA|NA
CASSFRTLEQFF
TGCGCCAGCAGCTTCCGGACCCTAGAGCAGTTCTTC
>TRBV6-4|TRBJ2-3|NA|TRBD2
CASSEVAGVGTDTQYF
TGTGCCAGCAGTGAAGTGGCGGGGGTTGGCACAGATACGCAGTATTTT
>TRBV30|TRBJ1-2|NA|NA
CAWSVRPGSRANYGYTF
TGTGCCTGGAGTGTAAGACCGGGGTCCCGGGCTAACTATGGCTACACCTTC
>TRBV13|TRBJ1-2|once|NA
CASSPRTGNYGYTF
TGTGCCAGCAGCCCTAGGACGGGGAACTATGGCTACACCTTC
>TRBV13|TRBJ1-3|NA|NA
CASSLEGSGNTIYF
TGTGCCAGCAGCCTAGAGGGGTCTGGAAACACCATATATTTT
>TRBV7-9|TRBJ1-2|NA|TRBD1
CASSLIDRGHYGYTF
TGTGCCAGCAGCTTAATTGACAGGGGGCACTATGGCTACACCTTC
>TRBV29-1|TRBJ2-5|NA|NA
CSGIRDGKETQYF
TGCAGCGGCATCCGGGACGGCAAAGAGACCCAGTACTTC
>TRBV6-5|TRBJ1-1|NA|NA
CASSYSPGGDTEAFF
TGTGCCAGCAGTTACTCCCCAGGAGGAGACACTGAAGCTTTCTTT
>TRBV5-1|TRBJ2-5|NA|NA
CASSLGGGASYETQYF
TGCGCCAGCAGCTTGGGTGGGGGCGCGTCTTACGAGACCCAGTACTTC
>TRBV11-2|TRBJ1-1|NA|TRBD1
CASSLLQGGTEAFF
TGTGCCAGCAGCTTATTACAGGGGGGGACTGAAGCTTTCTTT
>TRBV30|TRBJ1-6|NA|TRBD1
CAWSGTGLNSPLHF
TGTGCCTGGAGTGGGACAGGGCTTAATTCACCCCTCCACTTT
>TRBV10-3|TRBJ1-5|NA|TRBD1
CAIRGTGDQPQHF
TGTGCCATCAGAGGGACAGGGGATCAGCCCCAGCATTTT
>TRBV7-8|TRBJ1-1|NA|NA
CASNYVSNTEAFF
TGTGCCAGCAATTATGTGAGCAACACTGAAGCTTTCTTT
>TRBV9|TRBJ1-6|few|NA
CASSPHEAGGSPLHF
TGTGCCAGCAGCCCACATGAGGCCGGTGGTTCACCCCTCCACTTT
>TRBV20-1|TRBJ2-1|NA|TRBD2
CSASILAVSYNEQFF
TGCAGTGCTAGTATACTAGCGGTTTCCTACAATGAGCAGTTCTTC
>TRBV4-1|TRBJ1-1|NA|NA
CASSARKNTEAFF
TGCGCCAGCAGCGCCCGAAAGAACACTGAAGCTTTCTTT
>TRBV2|TRBJ2-3|NA|TRBD2
CASRRSSGGLTDTQYF
TGTGCCAGCAGACGCTCTAGCGGGGGCCTGACAGATACGCAGTATTTT
>TRBV6-2/TRBV6-3|TRBJ1-2|NA|NA
CASSFPEYGYTF
TGTGCCAGCAGTTTTCCTGAATATGGCTACACCTTC
>TRBV5-5|TRBJ2-2|once|NA
CASSLEPGELFF
TGTGCCAGCAGCTTGGAACCCGGGGAGCTGTTTTTT
>TRBV11-2|TRBJ2-3|once|NA
CASSLTGATDTQYF
TGTGCCAGCAGCTTAACGGGTGCCACAGATACGCAGTATTTT
>TRBV24-1|TRBJ2-1|once|TRBD1
CATSDPVTGSNEQFF
TGTGCCACCAGTGATCCCGTGACAGGGTCAAATGAGCAGTTCTTC
>TRBV5-1|TRBJ2-1|NA|TRBD2
CASSFGGLESEQFF
TGCGCCAGCAGCTTTGGGGGACTAGAATCTGAGCAGTTCTTC
>TRBV5-1|TRBJ2-1|NA|TRBD1
CASSLDGQASYNEQFF
TGCGCCAGCAGCTTGGACGGACAGGCATCCTACAATGAGCAGTTCTTC
>TRBV3-1/TRBV3-2|TRBJ2-7|NA|NA
CASSHVGTSLYF
TGTGCCAGCAGCCATGTCGGGACGAGCTTGTACTTC